The 25 T cell receptor beta chains below come from one sample, sequenced in a study of T cell clonotyping in hematopoietic cell transplantation. Using immunoSEQ multiplex PCR, the repertoire was profiled, and TCRdb retains in-frame clones only, with some absent. The repertoire holds some 5,800 clones, with 86% as singletons. This material consisted of peripheral blood mononuclear cells, taken 180 days after allogeneic stem cell transplant. Receptors were obtained from a female patient aged 50 to 65 who had an allogeneic stem cell transplant from an unrelated donor, so the T cells may come from the graft donor. Some clones in this sample may be carry-over from other donors' samples.

The chain's CDR3 is CASSPGQGEGNYGYTF. In DNA form, the CDR3 reads TGTGCCAGCAGCCCTGGACAGGGGGAGGGTAACTATGGCTACACCTTC. The chain couples TRBV4-2 to TRBJ1-2; 10 bases align to TRBD1. The CDR3 length is 16 residues. V shed 4 bases, J shed 1 base, and the junction held 6 bases outside the gene matches. CDR1 and CDR2 (germline): LGHNA, YNFKEQ.

This chain links TRBV7-9 with TRBJ1-3, with TRBD1 as a possible D gene (6 bases). CDR1 is SEHNR, CDR2 FQNEAQ, per germline (reference sequence). V lost 5 bases to trimming and J lost 4 bases, with 9 bases between them. This CDR3 region has 13 residues. The CDR3 spells CASSPGQGNTIYF. The CDR3, as DNA: TGTGCCAGCAGCCCCGGACAGGGAAACACCATATATTTT.

The V and J genes are TRBV25-1 and TRBJ1-2, with D possibly being TRBD1 (6 bases). The V end was cut by 4 bases, the J end by 8 bases, with 14 bases between. Germline assignment: CDR1 MGHDK and CDR2 SYGVNS. This CDR3 is built from 13 residues. CDR3 in amino acids: CASSGTASGGYTF. The DNA for the CDR3 is TGTGCCAGCAGTGGGACAGCCTCAGGGGGCTACACCTTC.

This chain joins TRBV15 and TRBJ1-1; D uncertain. V was shortened by 0 bases and J by 7 bases, with 9 bases between the two germline ends. The CDR3 consists of 13 residues. From germline, CDR1 is LNHNV and CDR2 YYDKDF (reference sequence). As DNA, the CDR3 is TGTGCCACCAGCAGAGATTCGGTTGGTGAAGCTTTCTTT. Its translation is CATSRDSVGEAFF.

The chain links TRBV7-9 to TRBJ1-5, with D unclear. V lost 3 bases and J lost 6, with 6 bases in between. Germline-derived CDR1 and CDR2 are SEHNR and FQNEAQ (reference sequence). There are 12 residues in the CDR3. The CDR3 sequence: CASSLGTQPQHF. The CDR3 DNA sequence: TGTGCCAGCAGCTTGGGAACTCAGCCCCAGCATTTT.

A few counts support this clone. V usage is TRBV6-1 and J usage is TRBJ2-7, with TRBD1 matching over 10 bases. The germline V gene encodes CDR1 MNHNS and CDR2 SASEGT. The CDR3 covers 16 residues. V shed 4 bases, J shed 4 bases, and the junction held 10 bases outside the gene matches. The CDR3 sequence: CASSAGTGDLGYEQYF. The CDR3 DNA reads TGTGCCAGCAGTGCGGGGACAGGGGATTTAGGGTACGAGCAGTACTTC.

This chain links TRBV27 with TRBJ2-1; a weak D match, TRBD2 (6 bases). V was shortened by 5 bases and J by 4 bases, with 12 bases between the two germline ends. The V gene's germline CDR1 is MNHEY and CDR2 SMNVEV (reference sequence). CDR3 length: 14 amino acids. The CDR3 sequence is CASSTGLEYNEQFF. As DNA, the CDR3 is TGTGCCAGCAGTACGGGACTGGAATACAATGAGCAGTTCTTC.

V and J are TRBV7-3 and TRBJ2-6; TRBD1 agrees at 9 bases. The V gene's germline CDR1 is SGHTA and CDR2 FQGTGA. The length of the CDR3 is 17 residues. The V gene end was trimmed by 1 base and the J gene end by 4 bases; junction bases not matched to a gene: 5. The CDR3 DNA sequence: TGTGCCAGCAGCTTAAGACAGGGGGTTACAGGGGCCAACGTCCTGACTTTC. It codes for CASSLRQGVTGANVLTF. Looking up the rest from reference TRBV7-3 and TRBJ2-6 gives the full variable domain: GAGVSQTPSNKVTEKGKYVELRCDPISGHTALYWYRQSLGQGPEFLIYFQGTGAADDSGLPNDRFFAVRPEGSVSTLKIQRTERGDSAVYLCASSLRQGVTGANVLTFGAGSRLTVL.

The chain employs TRBV19 and TRBJ2-3; 7 bases match TRBD2. Germline CDR1 is LNHDA and CDR2 is SQIVND (reference sequence). V was clipped by 4 bases and J by 2 bases; unmatched bases: 12. The CDR3 covers 17 residues. CDR3 nucleotides: TGTGCCAGTAGTACCTATGGGACTACCGTTCCCACAGATACGCAGTATTTT. This encodes CASSTYGTTVPTDTQYF.

This clone was counted a few times. The rearrangement joins TRBV5-1 to TRBJ2-3; TRBD2 agrees at 7 bases. The germline CDR1 and CDR2 sequences are SGHRS and YFSETQ. The length of the CDR3 is 16 residues. Losses at the gene ends were 0 bases for V and 4 bases for J; bases not matched to a gene: 8. The CDR3 region is CASSLGAGLPADTQYF. Here the CDR3 DNA reads TGCGCCAGCAGCTTGGGAGCGGGGCTGCCAGCAGATACGCAGTATTTT.

The genes are TRBV5-1 and TRBJ2-7, with D tentatively TRBD2 (6 bases). Trimming stripped 0 bases from V and 7 bases from J, with 14 bases between. The CDR3 contains 14 residues. Germline CDR1 SGHRS, CDR2 YFSETQ. Written as DNA, the CDR3 is TGCGCCAGCAGCTTGGTGGGCAGGGAGGAGGAGCAGTACTTC. This codes for CASSLVGREEEQYF.

The chain links TRBV2 to TRBJ1-6, with TRBD1 matching 7 bases. Germline-derived CDR1 and CDR2 are SNHLY and FYNNEI. The CDR3 length is 14 residues. The trim removed 6 bases at V and 7 bases at J, leaving 6 bases unmatched. The CDR3, as DNA: TGTGCCAGCAGGAGGACAGGCGAAAATTCACCCCTCCACTTT. This sequence encodes CASRRTGENSPLHF.

This chain uses TRBV6-1 with TRBJ1-4; D not resolved. Trimming cost V 2 bases and J 8 bases, with 9 bases left between them. This CDR3 is built from 13 residues. CDR1 is MNHNS, CDR2 SASEGT, per germline. CDR3 region: CASSELHDEKLFF. The CDR3 region has the DNA TGTGCCAGCAGTGAACTGCACGACGAAAAACTGTTTTTT.

The chain is built from TRBV28 and TRBJ2-1; 7 bases match TRBD2. The germline V gene encodes CDR1 MDHEN and CDR2 SYDVKM. The V and J ends lost 2 bases and 10 bases, in that order; junction bases with no gene match: 8. The CDR3 has 14 amino acids. CDR3 DNA sequence: TGTGCCAGCAGTTTACGGGGGGAGTATGGGGAGCAGTTCTTC. It translates to CASSLRGEYGEQFF.

The V gene is TRBV6-4, the J gene TRBJ1-6; D is unclear. The CDR3 is made up of 15 amino acids. With 5 bases removed from V and 4 bases from J, the gap between germline ends came to 12 bases. Germline loops: CDR1 MRHNA, CDR2 SNTAGT. CDR3 amino acids: CASSSGDGYNSPLHF. The CDR3 nucleotides read TGTGCCAGCAGTTCAGGAGACGGATATAATTCACCCCTCCACTTT.

The chain carries TRBV29-1 and TRBJ1-4; 7 bases map to TRBD1. This CDR3 has 11 amino acids. From germline, CDR1 is SQVTM and CDR2 ANQGSEA. Losses at the gene ends were 4 bases for V and 7 bases for J; bases not matched to a gene: 0. The DNA for the CDR3 is TGCAGCGTTGCAGGGGGTGAAAAACTGTTTTTT. Translated: CSVAGGEKLFF.

The V and J genes are TRBV21-1 and TRBJ2-7; whether TRBD1, the table's D call, matches the DNA was not checked. TRBV21-1 is designated a pseudogene. CDR3 length: 18 residues. This CDR3 reads CASSKESGGLPLGYEQYF. DNA of the CDR3: TGTGCCAGCAGCAAAGAGTCAGGGGGCCTCCCTCTTGGGTACGAGCAGTACTTC.

V is TRBV28 and J is TRBJ2-5; 11 bases agree with TRBD1. The J call may be mistaken, given a closer DNA end match to TRBJ2-7. This CDR3 has 15 residues. Germline V lookup: CDR1 MDHEN, CDR2 SYDVKM. CDR3 nucleotides: TGTGCCAGCAGCCTCGGGGGACAGGGGGGCCACGAGCAGTACTTC. This translates into CASSLGGQGGHEQYF.

This chain uses TRBV2 with TRBJ2-2; 7 bases are a match to TRBD2. In germline, CDR1 is SNHLY, CDR2 FYNNEI. The CDR3 consists of 15 residues. With 1 base clipped from V and 5 bases from J, the junction kept 4 bases outside the gene matches. The CDR3 protein is CASSEVGAGTGELFF. Here the CDR3 DNA reads TGTGCCAGCAGTGAAGTAGGAGCGGGGACCGGGGAGCTGTTTTTT.

The V and J genes are TRBV2 and TRBJ1-1; 7 bases are a match to TRBD1. The CDR3 length is 14 residues. With V trimmed by 6 bases and J by 1 base, 5 bases remained unmatched. From germline, CDR1 is SNHLY and CDR2 FYNNEI. CDR3 sequence reads: CASRGDSRNTEAFF. The DNA of the CDR3 is TGTGCCAGCAGAGGGGACAGCCGGAACACTGAAGCTTTCTTT. The full variable domain, completed using reference TRBV2 and TRBJ1-1, is EPEVTQTPSHQVTQMGQEVILRCVPISNHLYFYWYRQILGQKVEFLVSFYNNEISEKSEIFDDQFSVERPDGSNFTLKIRSTKLEDSAMYFCASRGDSRNTEAFFGQGTRLTVV.

The chain links TRBV11-2 to TRBJ2-3; 8 positions match TRBD2. The length of the CDR3 is 17 residues. Germline V gene sequence: CDR1 SGHAT, CDR2 FQNNGV. J lost 2 bases, V lost 2 bases, and 9 bases had no gene match. CDR3 sequence reads: CASSLRLAGGNTDTQYF. The CDR3 nucleotides are TGTGCCAGCAGCTTACGTCTGGCGGGGGGAAACACAGATACGCAGTATTTT.

The chain links TRBV2 to TRBJ2-2; perhaps D is TRBD1 or TRBD2 (6 bases each). CDR1 and CDR2 (germline): SNHLY, FYNNEI. The CDR3 totals 14 residues. Trimming took off 6 bases at V and 7 bases at J, with 15 bases between the two ends. CDR3 amino acids: CASRRGARGGELFF. CDR3 sequence (DNA): TGTGCCAGCAGGAGGGGGGCGAGGGGCGGGGAGCTGTTTTTT.

V and J are TRBV29-1 and TRBJ1-1, with TRBD1 as a possible D gene (6 bases). V shed 6 bases and J shed 5 bases, with 25 bases lying between them. From germline, CDR1 is SQVTM and CDR2 ANQGSEA. The CDR3 runs to 16 residues. CDR3 residues: CSVPPWGGHESTEAFF. CDR3 bases: TGCAGCGTCCCCCCCTGGGGGGGCCACGAGTCGACTGAAGCTTTCTTT. Based on the CDR3 plus reference TRBV29-1 and TRBJ1-1, the full variable domain is SAVISQKPSRDICQRGTSLTIQCQVDSQVTMMFWYRQQPGQSLTLIATANQGSEATYESGFVIDKFPISRPNLTFSTLTVSNMSPEDSSIYLCSVPPWGGHESTEAFFGQGTRLTVV.

V gene TRBV5-4 combines with J gene TRBJ2-2, with D perhaps matching TRBD1 (6 bases). Per the germline V gene, CDR1 is SGHNT and CDR2 is YYREEE (reference sequence). The CDR3 spans 16 residues. The ends were cut back, 0 bases at V and 8 bases at J, with 17 bases in the middle. The CDR3 DNA reads as TGTGCCAGCAGCTTGGCGCGGACAGTCTCAAGTGGGGAGCTGTTTTTT. Its translation is CASSLARTVSSGELFF.

The CDR3 reads CASSLGGGRTQPQHF. In nucleotides, the CDR3 is TGTGCCAGCAGCCTAGGGGGGGGGAGGACTCAGCCCCAGCATTTT. J is TRBJ1-5 and V is TRBV7-2; TRBD1 might be the D (6 bases). The CDR3 is 15 residues long. V shed 5 bases and J shed 6 bases, with 17 bases lying between them. The germline V gene encodes CDR1 SGHTA and CDR2 FQGNSA. The full variable domain, in which reference TRBV7-2 and TRBJ1-5 provide the parts outside the CDR3, is GAGVSQSPSNKVTEKGKDVELRCDPISGHTALYWYRQSLGQGLEFLIYFQGNSAPDKSGLPSDRFSAERTGGSVSTLTIQRTQQEDSAVYLCASSLGGGRTQPQHFGDGTRLSIL.